Listed below are T cell receptor beta chains from one sample, sequenced in a study of cytomegalovirus exposure and HLA in healthy donors. TCRdb's table, derived via immunoSEQ multiplex PCR, lists solely in-frame clones and lacks some. The table shows around 130,000 clones, with about 8.5% occurring only once. Source material: PBMCs. All receptors derive from a man in his forties or fifties in good health and CMV-seronegative. CDR3s include the opening cysteine and the closing phenylalanine or tryptophan. The D gene is left open where the match is weak. The size entry is marked missing in some rows and otherwise reads once, few, many or a size class.

cdr3_nt: TGCGCCAGCAGCCAGTCCCCGGGACAGGGGTACGAGCAGTACTTC
cdr3_aa: CASSQSPGQGYEQYF
d_call: TRBD1
j_call: TRBJ2-7
v_call: TRBV4-3
cdr3_length: 15
clone_size: few

cdr3_nt: TGTGCCAGCAGCTTATACGGGGGAAGCTACGAGCAGTACTTC
cdr3_aa: CASSLYGGSYEQYF
d_call: .
j_call: TRBJ2-7
v_call: TRBV11-2
cdr3_length: 14
clone_size: .

cdr3_nt: TGTGCCAGCAGCCCCCCACCAGACAGGGGAAATGGCTACACCTTC
cdr3_aa: CASSPPPDRGNGYTF
d_call: TRBD1
j_call: TRBJ1-2
v_call: TRBV9
cdr3_length: 15
clone_size: .

cdr3_nt: TGTGCCAGCAGCCCCTCTAGCACCGGGGAGCTGTTTTTT
cdr3_aa: CASSPSSTGELFF
d_call: .
j_call: TRBJ2-2
v_call: TRBV6-4
cdr3_length: 13
clone_size: .

cdr3_nt: TGTGCCAGCAGCTTGGCCATGGGAGGTGAAGCTTTCTTT
cdr3_aa: CASSLAMGGEAFF
d_call: .
j_call: TRBJ1-1
v_call: TRBV5-6
cdr3_length: 13
clone_size: .

cdr3_nt: TGCGCCAGCAGCTTGTTCTCGGAGGCATATGGCTACACCTTC
cdr3_aa: CASSLFSEAYGYTF
d_call: .
j_call: TRBJ1-2
v_call: TRBV5-1
cdr3_length: 14
clone_size: .

cdr3_nt: TGCGCCAGCAGCCGGGGAACAGGGAAAGATGAAGCTTTCTTT
cdr3_aa: CASSRGTGKDEAFF
d_call: .
j_call: TRBJ1-1
v_call: TRBV4-1
cdr3_length: 14
clone_size: .

cdr3_nt: TGTGCTAGTGGTCCTGGGCAGGGATATGAAAAACTGTTTTTT
cdr3_aa: CASGPGQGYEKLFF
d_call: .
j_call: TRBJ1-4
v_call: TRBV12-5
cdr3_length: 14
clone_size: few

cdr3_nt: TGTGCCAGCAGCGTAGACACCCGATCCTACGAGCAGTACTTC
cdr3_aa: CASSVDTRSYEQYF
d_call: .
j_call: TRBJ2-7
v_call: TRBV7-2
cdr3_length: 14
clone_size: few

cdr3_nt: TGTGCCATCAGTGGAACAGGGAACACTGAAGCTTTCTTT
cdr3_aa: CAISGTGNTEAFF
d_call: .
j_call: TRBJ1-1
v_call: TRBV10-3
cdr3_length: 13
clone_size: many

cdr3_nt: TGTGCCAGCAGCCACTGGGACACACCTGAAAAACTGTTTTTT
cdr3_aa: CASSHWDTPEKLFF
d_call: .
j_call: TRBJ1-4
v_call: TRBV11-2
cdr3_length: 14
clone_size: .

cdr3_nt: TGTGCCAGCAGCCTTACAGGGGGCCTGTACAATGAGCAGTTCTTC
cdr3_aa: CASSLTGGLYNEQFF
d_call: TRBD1
j_call: TRBJ2-1
v_call: TRBV13
cdr3_length: 15
clone_size: few

cdr3_nt: TGTGCCAGCAGTCGGACAGGGAACGATCAGCCCCAGCATTTT
cdr3_aa: CASSRTGNDQPQHF
d_call: TRBD1
j_call: TRBJ1-5
v_call: TRBV6-5
cdr3_length: 14
clone_size: .

cdr3_nt: TGCGCCAGCAGCTTGGACGGGGGGAACACCGGGGAGCTGTTTTTT
cdr3_aa: CASSLDGGNTGELFF
d_call: .
j_call: TRBJ2-2
v_call: TRBV5-1
cdr3_length: 15
clone_size: few

cdr3_nt: TGCGCCAGCAGTGAGTCGTGGGGACTGGGGGAGACCCAGTACTTC
cdr3_aa: CASSESWGLGETQYF
d_call: .
j_call: TRBJ2-5
v_call: TRBV10-1
cdr3_length: 15
clone_size: .

cdr3_nt: TGTGCCAGCAGTTACTGGGGACAGCAAGAGACCCAGTACTTC
cdr3_aa: CASSYWGQQETQYF
d_call: TRBD1
j_call: TRBJ2-5
v_call: TRBV6-6
cdr3_length: 14
clone_size: .

cdr3_nt: TGTGCCAGCAGTGAACTGGCGGGGGGGCCGAGCACCGGGGAGCTGTTTTTT
cdr3_aa: CASSELAGGPSTGELFF
d_call: TRBD2
j_call: TRBJ2-2
v_call: TRBV2
cdr3_length: 17
clone_size: once

cdr3_nt: TGTGCCAGCAGCGGTCGGTCGGAGAGCTCCTATAATTCACCCCTCCACTTT
cdr3_aa: CASSGRSESSYNSPLHF
d_call: .
j_call: TRBJ1-6
v_call: TRBV7-2
cdr3_length: 17
clone_size: .

cdr3_nt: TGCGCCAGCAGCTTGGCGCGGGGGGGCTCCTACGAGCAGTACTTC
cdr3_aa: CASSLARGGSYEQYF
d_call: TRBD2
j_call: TRBJ2-7
v_call: TRBV5-1
cdr3_length: 15
clone_size: .

cdr3_nt: TGTGCCTCCCGCGCGGGGGCCACAGATACGCAGTATTTT
cdr3_aa: CASRAGATDTQYF
d_call: .
j_call: TRBJ2-3
v_call: TRBV30
cdr3_length: 13
clone_size: few

cdr3_nt: TGTGCCAGTACCACCCTGACAGGGGGCGGAGGGGGCAATCAGCCCCAGCATTTT
cdr3_aa: CASTTLTGGGGGNQPQHF
d_call: TRBD1
j_call: TRBJ1-5
v_call: TRBV19
cdr3_length: 18
clone_size: .

cdr3_nt: TGCGCCAGCAGGAAGGAGGATACGCAGTATTTT
cdr3_aa: CASRKEDTQYF
d_call: .
j_call: TRBJ2-3
v_call: TRBV5-1
cdr3_length: 11
clone_size: .

cdr3_nt: TGTGCCAGCCCTAGGGGGGAGACCCAGTACTTC
cdr3_aa: CASPRGETQYF
d_call: .
j_call: TRBJ2-5
v_call: TRBV6-1
cdr3_length: 11
clone_size: .

cdr3_nt: TGTGCCAGCAGTGAGGTGAGGGGGCCGGGTGAGCAGTTCTTC
cdr3_aa: CASSEVRGPGEQFF
d_call: TRBD1
j_call: TRBJ2-1
v_call: TRBV2
cdr3_length: 14
clone_size: .

cdr3_nt: TGTGCCAGCAGTTCGCTTACCCTGGGACAGGGGGCAGGGGAGACCCAGTACTTC
cdr3_aa: CASSSLTLGQGAGETQYF
d_call: TRBD1
j_call: TRBJ2-5
v_call: TRBV27
cdr3_length: 18
clone_size: few

cdr3_nt: TGTGCCAGCAGTGAGTCAGGGTATCTGAACAATGAGCAGTTCTTC
cdr3_aa: CASSESGYLNNEQFF
d_call: .
j_call: TRBJ2-1
v_call: TRBV25-1
cdr3_length: 15
clone_size: .

cdr3_nt: TGTGCCAGCAGCCCTGGACTAGCGGGGGGACCCTACGAGCAGTACTTC
cdr3_aa: CASSPGLAGGPYEQYF
d_call: TRBD2
j_call: TRBJ2-7
v_call: TRBV9
cdr3_length: 16
clone_size: few

cdr3_nt: TGTGCCAGCAGCTTAGATCGGCGGGGGGGACAAGAGACCCAGTACTTC
cdr3_aa: CASSLDRRGGQETQYF
d_call: TRBD2
j_call: TRBJ2-5
v_call: TRBV7-9
cdr3_length: 16
clone_size: .

cdr3_nt: TGTGCCAGCAGAAACGGGGACAGGGGGAGTAATGGAAACGCCATATATTTT
cdr3_aa: CASRNGDRGSNGNAIYF
d_call: TRBD1
j_call: TRBJ1-3
v_call: TRBV5-6
cdr3_length: 17
clone_size: few

cdr3_nt: TGCGCCAGCAGCCAAGATACTAACCAAGAGACCCAGTACTTC
cdr3_aa: CASSQDTNQETQYF
d_call: .
j_call: TRBJ2-5
v_call: TRBV4-3
cdr3_length: 14
clone_size: few

cdr3_nt: TGCGCCAGCAGCCAAGAGGGAGGAGGGGACGGGGAGCTGTTTTTT
cdr3_aa: CASSQEGGGDGELFF
d_call: .
j_call: TRBJ2-2
v_call: TRBV4-3
cdr3_length: 15
clone_size: .

cdr3_nt: TGTGCCAGCAGCTTCCCTGACAGGGTCTACAATGAGCAGTTCTTC
cdr3_aa: CASSFPDRVYNEQFF
d_call: TRBD1
j_call: TRBJ2-1
v_call: TRBV5-4
cdr3_length: 15
clone_size: .

cdr3_nt: TGTGCCAGCAGCCCGCACAGGGACAGCTTGAACACTGAAGCTTTCTTT
cdr3_aa: CASSPHRDSLNTEAFF
d_call: TRBD1
j_call: TRBJ1-1
v_call: TRBV9
cdr3_length: 16
clone_size: .

cdr3_nt: TGTGCCAGCAGCTCAGGCCGGGGGGTGGCCGGGGAGCTGTTTTTT
cdr3_aa: CASSSGRGVAGELFF
d_call: TRBD2
j_call: TRBJ2-2
v_call: TRBV11-3
cdr3_length: 15
clone_size: .

cdr3_nt: TGTGCCAGCAGCTTACAGGGGGCGCGGCGGAACACCGGGGAGCTGTTTTTT
cdr3_aa: CASSLQGARRNTGELFF
d_call: TRBD1
j_call: TRBJ2-2
v_call: TRBV7-9
cdr3_length: 17
clone_size: .

cdr3_nt: TGCGCCAGCAGCCAGGGGGAAGCCGGGGAGCTGTTTTTT
cdr3_aa: CASSQGEAGELFF
d_call: TRBD1
j_call: TRBJ2-2
v_call: TRBV10-1
cdr3_length: 13
clone_size: medium-sized

cdr3_nt: TGTGCCAGCAGTTACTCGGCAGATACGAACACTGAAGCTTTCTTT
cdr3_aa: CASSYSADTNTEAFF
d_call: .
j_call: TRBJ1-1
v_call: TRBV6-6
cdr3_length: 15
clone_size: few

cdr3_nt: TGTGCCAGCAAAATGCCACAAAACTATGGCTACACCTTC
cdr3_aa: CASKMPQNYGYTF
d_call: .
j_call: TRBJ1-2
v_call: TRBV5-4
cdr3_length: 13
clone_size: .

cdr3_nt: TGTGCCAGCAGCCAAGAGGGAGCGGGGGCGGGGAATGAGCAGTTCTTC
cdr3_aa: CASSQEGAGAGNEQFF
d_call: TRBD2
j_call: TRBJ2-1
v_call: TRBV4-2
cdr3_length: 16
clone_size: .